Following are 25 T cell receptor beta chains from one sample sequenced in a study of T cell repertoires in cytomegalovirus infection. A single record per CDR3 protein comes from TCRdb applying MiXCR to the reads. The table includes some 230,000 distinct CDR3 sequences, roughly 23% detected once. Sequenced material: CD8+ T cells from PBMCs. The origin of the receptors is a human donor in good health (CMV status not recorded). Some clones in this sample may be carry-over from other donors' samples.

This clonotype was found many times. The rearrangement links TRBV7-8 to TRBJ1-2, with D uncertain. Germline-derived CDR1 and CDR2 are SGHVS and FQNEAQ. V was cut by 5 bases and J by 8 bases, with 21 bases left in between. The CDR3 sequence is 15 residues long. Written as DNA, the CDR3 is TGTGCCAGCAGCCAAACGGAGGCTCCGATTGAAGGCTACACCTTC. Protein: CASSQTEAPIEGYTF.

The rearrangement uses TRBV4-1 and TRBJ2-7; the match to TRBD2 covers 14 bases. Germline CDR1 reads MGHRA; CDR2 reads YSYEKL. Germline trimming cut 1 base from V and 2 bases from J; bases unmatched to any gene: 1. The CDR3 has 16 amino acids. DNA of the CDR3: TGCGCCAGCAGCCAAGGGACTAGCGGGGGGACCTACGAGCAGTACTTC. It translates to CASSQGTSGGTYEQYF.

The CDR3 spells CASSVFWAGDGTDTQYF. The CDR3 DNA reads as TGTGCCAGCAGTGTCTTTTGGGCAGGGGATGGCACAGATACGCAGTATTTT. This chain uses TRBV6-5 with TRBJ2-3; D is perhaps TRBD1 (6 bases). The germline V gene has CDR1 MNHEY and CDR2 SVGAGI. V was trimmed by 5 bases and J by 1 base, leaving 19 bases between them. This CDR3 has 17 amino acids.

The gene calls are TRBV20-1 and TRBJ1-2, with 7 bases matching TRBD1. The germline V gene has CDR1 DFQATT and CDR2 SNEGSKA (reference sequence). The CDR3 runs 14 residues. V was clipped by 3 bases and J by 4 bases; unmatched bases: 8. The CDR3 region has the DNA TGCAGTGCTAGTGCCCCGGGACAGTTCTATGGCTACACCTTC. It yields the protein CSASAPGQFYGYTF.

The V gene is TRBV3-1, the J gene TRBJ1-1, with D uncertain. V dropped 4 bases and J dropped 4 bases, with 13 bases sitting between them. Germline V CDR1 and CDR2: LGHDT, YNNKEL (reference sequence). The CDR3 is 14 amino acids. CDR3 loop: CASSPYPDGTEAFF. CDR3 nucleotide sequence: TGTGCCAGCAGCCCCTACCCGGATGGCACTGAAGCTTTCTTT. The variable domain in full, completed from reference TRBV3-1 and TRBJ1-1, reads DTAVSQTPKYLVTQMGNDKSIKCEQNLGHDTMYWYKQDSKKFLKIMFSYNNKELIINETVPNRFSPKSPDKAHLNLHINSLELGDSAVYFCASSPYPDGTEAFFGQGTRLTVV.

This clonotype was seen repeatedly, ten times or more. The rearrangement links TRBV19 to TRBJ2-1, with TRBD1 identical over 8 bases. CDR3 length: 15 amino acids. The V and J ends lost 4 bases and 3 bases, in that order; junction bases with no gene match: 5. Per the germline V gene, CDR1 is LNHDA and CDR2 is SQIVND (reference sequence). CDR3 region: CASSTEDRVYNEQFF. The CDR3 DNA sequence: TGTGCCAGTAGTACGGAGGACAGGGTCTACAATGAGCAGTTCTTC.

Only a few counts were recorded for this clonotype. V usage is TRBV12-3 or TRBV12-4 and J usage is TRBJ1-3, with D tentatively TRBD1 (5 bases). The germline V and J ends were trimmed by 5 bases and 0 bases, with 14 bases remaining between them. The length of the CDR3 is 16 residues. The CDR3 sequence: CASSTGTAISGNTIYF. DNA of the CDR3: TGTGCCAGCAGTACCGGGACGGCGATCTCTGGAAACACCATATATTTT.

The rearrangement uses TRBV28 and TRBJ2-7; unclear D gene. V lost 2 bases to trimming and J lost 2 bases, with 13 bases between them. The length of the CDR3 is 15 residues. Germline V gene sequence: CDR1 MDHEN, CDR2 SYDVKM. DNA for the CDR3: TGTGCCAGCAGTTTAACGGCAGGAGTTACCTACGAGCAGTACTTC. Translated, it gives CASSLTAGVTYEQYF.

This clonotype was recorded at least ten times. V and J are TRBV14 and TRBJ1-1; TRBD1 matches 8 bases. The CDR3 consists of 15 residues. J gave up 4 bases and V 1 base, and 5 bases lay outside the gene matches. CDR1 SGHDN and CDR2 FVKESK come from the germline V gene. CDR3: CASSQAGGVGTEAFF. The DNA of the CDR3 is TGTGCCAGCAGCCAAGCAGGGGGCGTAGGCACTGAAGCTTTCTTT. The variable domain in full, completed from reference TRBV14 and TRBJ1-1, reads EAGVTQFPSHSVIEKGQTVTLRCDPISGHDNLYWYRRVMGKEIKFLLHFVKESKQDESGMPNNRFLAERTGGTYSTLKVQPAELEDSGVYFCASSQAGGVGTEAFFGQGTRLTVV.

This rearrangement joins TRBV7-8 to TRBJ2-7; D not resolved. V lost 5 bases, J lost 2 bases, and 19 bases lay in between. Germline loops: CDR1 SGHVS, CDR2 FQNEAQ. This CDR3 is 16 amino acids long. The CDR3 bases are TGTGCCAGCAGCACTCGAGGCCGCTTTGGGGCCTACGAGCAGTACTTC. Its translation: CASSTRGRFGAYEQYF.

This clonotype occurred a few times. The chain joins TRBV3-1 to TRBJ1-6; D call uncertain. The ends were cut back, 4 bases at V and 7 bases at J, with 14 bases in the middle. CDR1 LGHDT and CDR2 YNNKEL come from the germline V gene (reference sequence). The CDR3 loop spans 15 amino acids. The DNA for the CDR3 is TGTGCCAGCAGCCTCGGTCCCGTGGGAAATTCACCCCTCCACTTT. Translated, it gives CASSLGPVGNSPLHF. The full variable domain, its missing parts supplied by reference TRBV3-1 and TRBJ1-6, is DTAVSQTPKYLVTQMGNDKSIKCEQNLGHDTMYWYKQDSKKFLKIMFSYNNKELIINETVPNRFSPKSPDKAHLNLHINSLELGDSAVYFCASSLGPVGNSPLHFGNGTRLTVT.

This clonotype was seen a handful of times. V usage is TRBV2 and J usage is TRBJ2-3; D unresolved. V lost 4 bases to trimming and J lost 4 bases, with 9 bases between them. This CDR3 is 13 amino acids long. Germline CDR1 reads SNHLY; CDR2 reads FYNNEI. CDR3 DNA sequence: TGTGCCAGCAGTGGTCCGGGCCCAGATACGCAGTATTTT. Its translation is CASSGPGPDTQYF.

The genes are TRBV7-6 and TRBJ2-7; 9 bases fit TRBD1. V dropped 5 bases and J dropped 4; count of bases not matched to a gene: 15. CDR3 size: 17 residues. CDR1 SGHVS and CDR2 FNYEAQ come from the germline V gene. The CDR3 nucleotides read TGTGCCAGCAGCCACTCCCGGACAGGGGAAAGTGGGTACGAGCAGTACTTC. Translation: CASSHSRTGESGYEQYF.

The table lists this clonotype with a few counts. This sequence joins TRBV20-1 and TRBJ1-2, with 7 bases identical to TRBD1. The CDR3 is made up of 12 amino acids. Germline V gene data show CDR1 as DFQATT and CDR2 as SNEGSKA (reference sequence). V was pared by 3 bases and J by 6 bases, with 4 bases of the junction left unmatched. The CDR3 DNA reads as TGCAGTGCTAGGGCCAGGGGGGATGGCTACACCTTC. As protein: CSARARGDGYTF.

In its sample, this clonotype was seen many times. CDR3 in amino acids: CASSYSTGEVSPLHF. CDR3 DNA: TGTGCCAGCAGTTACTCGACCGGTGAGGTCTCACCCCTCCACTTT. The V and J genes are TRBV6-5 and TRBJ1-6; D gene ambiguous. Trimming shortened V by 0 bases and J by 10 bases, and 13 bases separated the two germline ends. The CDR3 contains 15 residues. Germline lookup yields CDR1 MNHEY and CDR2 SVGAGI.

This clonotype occurred many times. The chain is built from TRBV28 and TRBJ1-1; D remains unclear. V lost 3 bases and J 1 base, leaving 9 bases between the germline ends. The germline CDR1 and CDR2 sequences are MDHEN and SYDVKM. The CDR3 has 14 amino acids. CDR3 DNA sequence: TGTGCCAGCAGTTTGTTGACCCAGAACACTGAAGCTTTCTTT. Protein sequence: CASSLLTQNTEAFF.

This clonotype was found many times. The chain joins TRBV7-8 to TRBJ2-5; D perhaps matches TRBD1 (5 bases). Trimming left V 4 bases short and J 3 bases short, with 12 bases between. The germline V gene encodes CDR1 SGHVS and CDR2 FQNEAQ. The CDR3 extends over 14 amino acids. CDR3 sequence: CASSSGLGEETQYF. CDR3 bases: TGTGCCAGCAGCTCGGGCCTAGGGGAAGAGACCCAGTACTTC.

J is TRBJ2-7 and V is TRBV28; D is ambiguous. V gave up 3 bases and J gave up 3 bases, with 18 bases separating them. The CDR3 is 16 amino acids. Germline CDR1 MDHEN, CDR2 SYDVKM. The CDR3 sequence: CASSLEVGGWHYEQYF. The CDR3 DNA follows: TGTGCCAGCAGTTTGGAAGTTGGCGGCTGGCACTACGAGCAGTACTTC.

The rearrangement uses TRBV20-1 and TRBJ2-7; weak D call: TRBD2 (5 bases). Germline V gene data show CDR1 as DFQATT and CDR2 as SNEGSKA (reference sequence). The CDR3 contains 11 residues. The ends were cut back, 6 bases at V and 5 bases at J, with 11 bases in the middle. Here the CDR3 DNA reads TGCAGTGCCCAGAGGGTCCACGAGCAGTACTTC. This encodes CSAQRVHEQYF.

Only a few counts were recorded for this clonotype. This chain joins TRBV28 and TRBJ2-3; no clear D. The V gene lost 5 bases and the J gene lost 1 base, with 10 bases spanning the gap. Germline CDR1 is MDHEN and CDR2 is SYDVKM. CDR3 length equals 14 residues. The chain's CDR3 is CASSLQAGTDTQYF. CDR3 nucleotide sequence: TGTGCCAGCAGTCTGCAGGCGGGCACAGATACGCAGTATTTT.

The CDR3 region is CASSRSGYNEQFF. For the CDR3, the DNA is TGTGCCAGCAGCCGGAGCGGCTACAATGAGCAGTTCTTC. V usage is TRBV6-6 and J usage is TRBJ2-1; TRBD2 is a possible D gene (5 bases). The CDR3 runs to 13 residues. Germline V CDR1 and CDR2: MNHNY, SVGAGI (reference sequence). V dropped 6 bases and J dropped 3 bases, with 9 bases sitting between them.

The gene calls are TRBV27 and TRBJ2-2, with 7 bases aligning to TRBD1. This CDR3 has 14 amino acids. After removal of 0 bases from V and 9 bases from J, the junction contained 4 bases not matched to a gene. Per the germline V gene, CDR1 is MNHEY and CDR2 is SMNVEV (reference sequence). CDR3 residues: CASSLSTGARELFF. The CDR3 nucleotides are TGTGCCAGCAGTTTATCCACAGGGGCGAGGGAGCTGTTTTTT.

V is TRBV19 and J is TRBJ2-7, with 7 bases identical to TRBD1. V dropped 2 bases and J dropped 5; count of bases not matched to a gene: 6. The CDR3 totals 14 residues. Germline CDR1 is LNHDA and CDR2 is SQIVND (reference sequence). As DNA, the CDR3 is TGTGCCAGTAGTATAAATACAGGGGTCCACGAGCAGTACTTC. Translated: CASSINTGVHEQYF.

V and J are TRBV25-1 and TRBJ1-2; possibly TRBD1 for D (6 bases). In germline, CDR1 is MGHDK, CDR2 SYGVNS. V was trimmed by 7 bases and J by 1 base, leaving 19 bases between them. The CDR3 covers 16 residues. The CDR3, as DNA: TGTGCCAGCATCCTCCCCTTCCGGACAGATAACTATGGCTACACCTTC. Protein sequence: CASILPFRTDNYGYTF.

The rearrangement uses TRBV28 and TRBJ2-1; TRBD1 might be the D (5 bases). The CDR3 has 15 residues. Per the germline V gene, CDR1 is MDHEN and CDR2 is SYDVKM. V was clipped by 3 bases and J by 3 bases, with 12 bases between them. The CDR3 DNA reads as TGTGCCAGCAGTTTCCTACTTACAGGCTACAATGAGCAGTTCTTC. This sequence encodes CASSFLLTGYNEQFF.